One sample yielded the 16 T cell receptor beta chains listed below, sequenced in a study of shared clonotypes between healthy human individuals. Here immunoSEQ multiplex PCR was the method, and the copy in TCRdb shows in-frame clones only, minus some. The data contain under 2.5 million clones, around 92% of them seen just once; the ten biggest clones take up 0.3% to 0.45%. The source material was naive CD4+ T cells from PBMCs. Subset denoted: CD45RA+ positively selected. These receptors were collected from a young man in good health. Some clones in this sample may be carry-over from other donors' samples.

This clone was counted a single time. The chain couples TRBV5-1 to TRBJ1-4; 12 bases are a match to TRBD1. The CDR3 runs to 18 residues. Looked up from germline, CDR1 is SGHRS and CDR2 is YFSETQ. The V gene end was trimmed by 4 bases and the J gene end by 3 bases; junction bases not matched to a gene: 10. CDR3 DNA sequence: TGCGCCAGCAGCCCCGGGACAGGGGGCGCATTGGCTAATGAAAAACTGTTTTTT. Its protein product is CASSPGTGGALANEKLFF.

J is TRBJ2-1 and V is TRBV4-2; 10 bases map to TRBD2. CDR1 and CDR2 from the germline V gene are LGHNA and YNFKEQ. This CDR3 has 18 residues. V shed 1 base and J 3 bases; nucleotides not matched to a gene: 9. The CDR3 nucleotides read TGTGCCAGCAGCCAAGTTTCTAGCGGGAGCGCGCACTACAATGAGCAGTTCTTC. Residues: CASSQVSSGSAHYNEQFF.

The V call is TRBV19, the J call TRBJ2-2, with D maybe TRBD2 (7 bases). The germline V and J ends were trimmed by 2 bases and 4 bases, with 14 bases remaining between them. Germline values: CDR1 LNHDA, CDR2 SQIVND (reference sequence). This CDR3 has 16 amino acids. The CDR3: CASSILSGGPTGELFF. The DNA for the CDR3 is TGTGCCAGTAGTATATTATCGGGGGGCCCCACCGGGGAGCTGTTTTTT.

This clone has a handful of counts. V and J are TRBV28 and TRBJ1-2, with no clear D. This CDR3 is built from 13 residues. V shed 3 bases and J shed 4 bases, with 9 bases lying between them. Germline values: CDR1 MDHEN, CDR2 SYDVKM. CDR3 bases: TGTGCCAGCAGTTTGCCCCGGGCCTATGGCTACACCTTC. Translating it yields CASSLPRAYGYTF.

V and J are TRBV2 and TRBJ2-5, with D perhaps given as TRBD1 or TRBD2 (5 bases each). Germline V gives CDR1 SNHLY, CDR2 FYNNEI. Trimming cost V 6 bases and J 4 bases, with 15 bases left between them. The CDR3 spans 14 residues. CDR3 loop: CASSGRGAGETQYF. CDR3 bases: TGTGCCAGCAGCGGAAGGGGCGCGGGAGAGACCCAGTACTTC.

The rearrangement uses TRBV6-4 and TRBJ2-1; 8 nucleotides agree with TRBD2. With 4 bases clipped from V and 1 base from J, the junction kept 3 bases outside the gene matches. Germline V gives CDR1 MRHNA, CDR2 SNTAGT. The length of the CDR3 is 15 residues. CDR3 protein: CASSAGGNSYNEQFF. The CDR3, as DNA: TGTGCCAGCAGTGCGGGGGGGAATTCCTACAATGAGCAGTTCTTC.

This rearrangement joins TRBV7-8 to TRBJ1-5; 8 bases map to TRBD1. The CDR3 is made up of 16 amino acids. After removal of 0 bases from V and 10 bases from J, the junction contained 11 bases not matched to a gene. In germline, CDR1 is SGHVS, CDR2 FQNEAQ. CDR3 amino acids: CASSLAGGQGAPPQHF. In nucleotides, the CDR3 is TGTGCCAGCAGCTTAGCCGGCGGGCAGGGGGCCCCCCCCCAGCATTTT.

V usage is TRBV4-1 and J usage is TRBJ2-5; 7 bases are shared with TRBD1. V lost 0 bases and J lost 13; bases outside the gene matches: 8. The CDR3 sequence is 13 residues long. CDR1 and CDR2 (germline): MGHRA, YSYEKL. DNA for the CDR3: TGCGCCAGCAGCCAAGATACCTGGACAGGATCGTACTTC. This codes for CASSQDTWTGSYF.

This chain's CDR3 is CASSNSPPWVSRNNQPQHF. As DNA, the CDR3 is TGTGCCAGTAGTAATAGTCCCCCGTGGGTGTCCCGAAATAATCAGCCCCAGCATTTT. The rearrangement joins TRBV19 to TRBJ1-5; D is ambiguous. This CDR3 contains 19 residues. Between the trimmed V and J ends, which lost 4 bases and 4 bases, there was a span of 26 bases. Germline loops: CDR1 LNHDA, CDR2 SQIVND (reference sequence).

The chain links TRBV28 to TRBJ2-7; D gene uncertain. The germline V gene encodes CDR1 MDHEN and CDR2 SYDVKM. Trimming left V 2 bases short and J 3 bases short, with 20 bases between. The CDR3 totals 17 residues. The CDR3 loop is CASSLIVRLGKSYEQYF. The CDR3 region has the DNA TGTGCCAGCAGTTTAATCGTTAGGCTAGGGAAAAGCTACGAGCAGTACTTC.

Here the CDR3 reads CASSYNGDSPLHF. The CDR3 DNA reads as TGTGCCAGCAGTTACAACGGGGATTCACCCCTCCACTTT. The V gene is TRBV6-6, the J gene TRBJ1-6; D call uncertain. The V end was cut by 2 bases, the J end by 8 bases, with 7 bases between. CDR1 MNHNY and CDR2 SVGAGI come from the germline V gene (reference sequence). The CDR3 runs to 13 residues.

The rearrangement links TRBV28 to TRBJ1-5, with D perhaps matching TRBD1 (6 bases). The V end was cut by 6 bases, the J end by 6 bases, with 15 bases between. Germline V gives CDR1 MDHEN, CDR2 SYDVKM. The CDR3 contains 14 residues. CDR3 in DNA: TGTGCCAGCAGCCCCAGTAACAGGGCTCAGCCCCAGCATTTT. Its protein is CASSPSNRAQPQHF.

V usage is TRBV10-2 and J usage is TRBJ2-7, with TRBD2 matching over 11 bases. V shed 8 bases, J shed 0 bases, and the junction held 6 bases outside the gene matches. CDR1 is WSHSY, CDR2 SAAADI, per germline. The CDR3 length is 15 residues. The CDR3 region has the DNA TGCGCCAGCCTAACCACTAGCGGGAGCTCCTACGAGCAGTACTTC. Residues: CASLTTSGSSYEQYF.

The V call is TRBV5-1, the J call TRBJ2-1, with unresolved D. This CDR3 spans 14 amino acids. The V end lost 2 bases, the J end lost 0 bases, and 6 bases lay between the germline ends. Germline V gene lookup returns CDR1 SGHRS and CDR2 YFSETQ. CDR3 in DNA: TGCGCCAGCAGCTTATCGGACTCCTACAATGAGCAGTTCTTC. Its protein product is CASSLSDSYNEQFF. The entire variable domain, with the rest obtained from reference TRBV5-1 and TRBJ2-1, is as follows: KAGVTQTPRYLIKTRGQQVTLSCSPISGHRSVSWYQQTPGQGLQFLFEYFSETQRNKGNFPGRFSGRQFSNSRSEMNVSTLELGDSALYLCASSLSDSYNEQFFGPGTRLTVL.

The J gene is TRBJ2-7, the V gene TRBV11-1; TRBD1 agrees at 7 bases. The CDR3 spans 13 residues. In germline, CDR1 is SGHAT, CDR2 FQDESV (reference sequence). After removal of 3 bases from V and 3 bases from J, the junction contained 2 bases not matched to a gene. The CDR3 nucleotides read TGTGCCAGCAGCTTGGACAGGATCTACGAGCAGTACTTC. Translation gives CASSLDRIYEQYF.

The chain combines TRBV5-8 with TRBJ2-7; the match to TRBD1 covers 9 bases. Per the germline V gene, CDR1 is SGHTS and CDR2 is YDEGEE. V dropped 4 bases and J dropped 2; count of bases not matched to a gene: 4. CDR3 length: 14 residues. The DNA for the CDR3 is TGTGCCAGCAGCCGCGGGACAGGGACCTACGAGCAGTACTTC. The encoded protein is CASSRGTGTYEQYF.